The 8 T cell receptor beta chains presented below share a single source sample, sequenced in a study of molecular identifiers for immune sequencing clone quantification. Using its own MiXCR run on the PCR reads, TCRdb lists one record per CDR3 protein. The sample yields 50,000 to 65,000 distinct CDR3 sequences, roughly a quarter seen once. Source material: naive CD8+ T cells from blood, with Jurkat cell RNA spiked in. Subset given: FACS-sorted CD8+CD4-CCR7+CD45RA+ naive T cells. These receptors came from a human donor in good health. Some libraries in this study had Jurkat cell RNA spiked in.

This clonotype was counted at least ten times. CDR3 DNA sequence: TGTGCCAGCAGCTTAAGTCTAGCGGGGGGCCACGGAGAGACCCAGTACTTC. Its protein is CASSLSLAGGHGETQYF. The chain joins TRBV7-6 to TRBJ2-5, with TRBD2 identical over 11 bases. Germline values: CDR1 SGHVS, CDR2 FNYEAQ. The CDR3 totals 17 residues. J was trimmed by 4 bases and V by 2 bases; bases with no gene match: 9.

As for this clonotype: One end of the junction varies from germline; a read error may be responsible. CDR3 sequence reads: CARTLSAGTQSF. Here the CDR3 DNA reads TGTGCCCGCACCCTGTCTGCCGGGACCCAGTCCTTC. J is TRBJ2-5 and V is TRBV7-8; the D gene could be TRBD1 or TRBD2 (5 bases each). CDR3 length: 12 residues. Germline V lookup: CDR1 SGHVS, CDR2 FQNEAQ.

To note about this clonotype: This may come from a read error, since a much larger clone is one base off. The chain uses TRBV4-1 and TRBJ1-1; D is unclear. The CDR3 covers 12 residues. The germline gives CDR1 MGHRA, CDR2 YSYEKL. CDR3 sequence (DNA): TGCGCCAGCAGCCAACTAGACACTGATGCTTTCTTT. This codes for CASSQLDTDAFF.

To note about this clonotype: A junction end diverges from the germline sequence, so it may reflect a read error. The gene calls are TRBV27 and TRBJ2-7, with D possibly matching TRBD1 (5 bases). Germline loops: CDR1 MNHEY, CDR2 SMNVEV (reference sequence). This CDR3 is 13 amino acids long. The CDR3 DNA reads as TGTGCCAGCAGTTTTGGGGCCTCCTACGGGCAGTACTTC. This encodes CASSFGASYGQYF.

This clonotype was seen at least ten times. The chain carries TRBV20-1 and TRBJ2-2; D remains ambiguous. Trimming took off 4 bases at V and 0 bases at J, with 9 bases between the two ends. Germline V gene lookup returns CDR1 DFQATT and CDR2 SNEGSKA (reference sequence). The CDR3 contains 14 residues. The CDR3 bases are TGCAGTGCTAAGGCGGTTACGAACACCGGGGAGCTGTTTTTT. Translating gives CSAKAVTNTGELFF.

As concerns this clonotype: A much larger clone lies a single base off, so this may be a read error. This chain connects TRBV12-3 or TRBV12-4 to TRBJ1-1, with D possibly matching TRBD1 (6 bases). Trimming stripped 0 bases from V and 6 bases from J, with 11 bases between. The CDR3 runs 14 residues. CDR3 DNA sequence: TGTGCCAGCAGTTTAGCTCCGGGGGCCGCTGAAGCTTTCTTT. As protein: CASSLAPGAAEAFF.

In its sample, this clonotype was seen many times. This chain uses TRBV11-2 with TRBJ2-5; TRBD1 or TRBD2 may be the D gene (5 bases each). V lost 0 bases, J lost 1 base, and 12 bases lay in between. Per germline, CDR1 SGHAT and CDR2 FQNNGV. The CDR3 sequence is 16 residues long. The CDR3 nucleotides read TGTGCCAGCAGCTTAGATCTAGGGGCGGGCCAAGAGACCCAGTACTTC. It encodes CASSLDLGAGQETQYF.

This clonotype was seen ten or more times. The chain joins TRBV6-6 to TRBJ2-3; TRBD2 matches 7 bases. The V segment lost 0 bases and the J segment 0 bases; nucleotides outside the gene matches: 9. From germline, CDR1 is MNHNY and CDR2 SVGAGI (reference sequence). The CDR3 has 18 amino acids. The CDR3 loop reads CASSYSFASGDSTDTQYF. The CDR3 DNA follows: TGTGCCAGCAGTTACTCTTTTGCTAGCGGAGATAGCACAGATACGCAGTATTTT.